This TCR beta chain was found in a study of cytomegalovirus exposure and HLA in healthy donors. Points from the study as a whole: Researchers counted over 150 TCR beta chains as cytomegalovirus-associated. Across donors, presence/absence analyses took sequencing depth to be roughly uniform.

Both 60 Vbeta primers and 13 Jbeta primers went into the PCR. Measured with immunoSEQ multiplex PCR; TCRdb has only the in-frame clones, and not every one. The sample lists tens of thousands of clones; approximately 60% were seen once. Each donor was healthy, and each was a bone marrow donor. Unrecorded immune exposure was likely among donors, who were nominally healthy when sampled. CDR3 length: 13 residues. Germline V gives CDR1 SGHTA, CDR2 FQGNSA. V was cut by 5 bases and J by 3 bases, with 11 bases left in between. This clone was recorded only once. Its antigen is not identified. The chain links TRBV7-2 to TRBJ2-7, with D perhaps TRBD1 (6 bases). Sequencing used PBMCs. The source of this sequence is a woman aged 50 to 60 in good health and CMV-seropositive. CDR3 loop: CASSLDRNYEQYF. The CDR3 nucleotides are TGTGCCAGCAGCCTGGACAGAAACTACGAGCAGTACTTC.